This T cell receptor beta chain came from a study of T cell changes during pregnancy in multiple sclerosis (dated by TCRdb to the late 2010s). About the full investigation: The study examined how the T cell repertoire changed over the course of pregnancy in women with multiple sclerosis.

Note on this clone: Its antigen has not been determined. Nothing much larger sits one base from this clone, and base qualities are not available.

Libraries came from the immunoSEQ multiplex PCR assay. The clones in this table, taken by TCRdb from immuneACCESS, are in-frame only. Not every clone is retained; where verified, under half of the shortfall comes from an unresolved V gene, and the cause of the rest is unknown. The sample table contains about 97,000 clones; only one count was recorded for just over 90% of them. The leading ten clones occupy around 0.76% of the sample. Counted from cysteine to phenylalanine, this CDR3 has 16 amino acids. Only the CDR3 DNA is retained, 48 bases long and in frame from the first base. V is reduced by 1 base and J by 3 bases, leaving a spacing of 12 bases between them. As encoded in the germline V gene, CDR1 is SGHNT while CDR2 is YENEEA.

Here the chain combines TRBV11-3 and TRBJ2-2; the D segment cannot be called with confidence. Specimen: peripheral blood, collected in the second trimester of pregnancy. The receptor was isolated from a female donor in good health, enrolled as a control in a pregnancy study. The CDR3 region reads CASSLVQASYTGELFF. The DNA sequence is TGTGCCAGCAGCTTAGTGCAGGCCTCGTACACCGGGGAGCTGTTTTTT. Supplemented by the reference TRBV11-3 and TRBJ2-2 proteins around the CDR3, the complete variable domain is EAGVVQSPRYKIIEKKQPVAFWCNPISGHNTLYWYLQNLGQGPELLIRYENEEAVDDSQLPKDRFSAERLKGVDSTLKIQPAELGDSAVYLCASSLVQASYTGELFFGEGSRLTVL.